This TCR beta chain originates from a study of T-cell reconstitution after alpha-beta-depleted transplantation in children. Study-level results: Some patients' high day-60 TCRbeta diversity was traced to surviving recipient T cells and thymic progenitors. Expanded graft clones, several hundred of them, were reportedly the source of alpha-beta T cells about two months after transplant. T-cell numbers and diversity one year post-transplant derived largely from freshly generated T cells.

From germline, CDR1 is DFQATT and CDR2 SNEGSKA (reference sequence). Trimming cost V 3 bases and J 1 base; bases outside gene matches: 4. The CDR3 extends over 16 amino acids. This clonotype showed up many times. Its antigen is unidentified. Unique molecular identifiers featured in how the TCRbeta library was prepared. TCRdb re-called the PCR reads through MiXCR, storing one row per CDR3 protein. The sample yields approximately 500,000 distinct CDR3 sequences, under 12% seen once. The source is a child aged 2 to 10 with inherited bone marrow failure, due to receive a stem cell transplant. J is TRBJ2-3 and V is TRBV20-1, with TRBD2 matching 13 bases. Here the sequenced sample was PBMCs, taken before TCRalphabeta/CD19-depleted stem cell transplant. The CDR3 DNA sequence: TGCAGTGCTAGCTCCGGACTAGCGGGAGGCACAGATACGCAGTATTTT. Residues: CSASSGLAGGTDTQYF.